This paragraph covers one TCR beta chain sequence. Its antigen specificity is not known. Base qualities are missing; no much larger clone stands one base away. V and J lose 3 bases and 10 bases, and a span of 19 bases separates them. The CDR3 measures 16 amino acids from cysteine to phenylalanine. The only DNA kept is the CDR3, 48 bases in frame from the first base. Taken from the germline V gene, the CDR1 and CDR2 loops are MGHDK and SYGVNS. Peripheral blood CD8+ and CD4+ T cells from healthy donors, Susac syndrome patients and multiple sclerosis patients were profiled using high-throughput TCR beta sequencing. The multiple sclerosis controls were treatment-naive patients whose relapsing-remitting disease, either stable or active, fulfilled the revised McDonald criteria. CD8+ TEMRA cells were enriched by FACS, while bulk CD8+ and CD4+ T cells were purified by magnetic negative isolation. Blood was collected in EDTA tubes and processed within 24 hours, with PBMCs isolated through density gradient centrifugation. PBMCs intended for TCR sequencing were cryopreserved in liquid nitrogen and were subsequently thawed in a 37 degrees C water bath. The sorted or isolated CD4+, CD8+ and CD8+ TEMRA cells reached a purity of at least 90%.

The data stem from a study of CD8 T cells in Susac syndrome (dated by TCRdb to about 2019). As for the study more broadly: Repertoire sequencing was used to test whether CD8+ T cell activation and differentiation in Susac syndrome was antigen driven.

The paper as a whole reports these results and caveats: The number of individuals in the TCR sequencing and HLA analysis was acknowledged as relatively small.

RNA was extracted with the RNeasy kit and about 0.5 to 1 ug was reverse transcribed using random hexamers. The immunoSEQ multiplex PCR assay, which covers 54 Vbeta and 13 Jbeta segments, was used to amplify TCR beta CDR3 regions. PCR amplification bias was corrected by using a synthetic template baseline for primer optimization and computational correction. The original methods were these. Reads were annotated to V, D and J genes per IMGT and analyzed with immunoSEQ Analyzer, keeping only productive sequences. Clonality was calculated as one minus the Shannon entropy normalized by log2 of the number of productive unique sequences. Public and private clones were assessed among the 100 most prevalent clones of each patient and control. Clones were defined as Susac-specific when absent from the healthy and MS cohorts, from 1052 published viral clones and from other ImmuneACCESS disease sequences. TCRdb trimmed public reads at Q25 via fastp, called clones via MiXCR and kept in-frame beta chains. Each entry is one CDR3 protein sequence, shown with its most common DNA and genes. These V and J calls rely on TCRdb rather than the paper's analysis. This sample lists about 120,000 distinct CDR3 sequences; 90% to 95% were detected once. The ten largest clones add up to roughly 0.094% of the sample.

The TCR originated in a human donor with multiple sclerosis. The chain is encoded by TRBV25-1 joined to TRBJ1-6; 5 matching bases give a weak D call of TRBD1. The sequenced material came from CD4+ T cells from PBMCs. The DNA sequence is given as TGTGCCAGCAGTGACTTGACCTCTAGGGGAGTGTCACCCCTCCACTTT. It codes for CASSDLTSRGVSPLHF.